These 3 T cell receptor beta chains were all obtained from the same sample, sequenced in a study of blood T cell repertoires in COVID-19 (dated by TCRdb to 2019 to 2021). The library was produced with the immunoSEQ multiplex PCR assay. TCRdb took over this immuneACCESS table, retaining in-frame rearrangements with V and J assigned. Such tables are incomplete; in checked studies, under half of the missing clones stem from an unresolved V gene, and the remainder is unexplained. The table for this sample lists about 23,000 clones; more than 90% of them were counted only once. The ten largest clones take up 8% of the sample. Sequences were obtained from peripheral blood. These receptors originate from a human donor in a cohort sampled during active COVID-19.

The chain couples TRBV7-2 to TRBJ1-1; tentatively, D is TRBD1 (6 bases). Between the trimmed V and J ends, which lost 5 bases and 1 base, there was a span of 17 bases. The germline V gene encodes CDR1 SGHTA and CDR2 FQGNSA. There are 16 residues in the CDR3. CDR3 DNA: TGTGCCAGCAGCCTCACTCCAACAGGGCCGAACACTGAAGCTTTCTTT. Encoded protein: CASSLTPTGPNTEAFF.

The chain is built from TRBV7-8 and TRBJ2-7; 11 positions match TRBD2. Trimming at V came to 4 bases and at J to 1 base, leaving 3 bases not matched to a gene. The CDR3 runs to 15 residues. The germline gives CDR1 SGHVS, CDR2 FQNEAQ. CDR3 in amino acids: CASSSGLAGSYEQYF. In DNA form, the CDR3 reads TGTGCCAGCAGCTCTGGACTAGCGGGTTCCTACGAGCAGTACTTC.

This sequence joins TRBV18 and TRBJ2-7; 9 bases map to TRBD1. The V gene end was trimmed by 3 bases and the J gene end by 6 bases; junction bases not matched to a gene: 6. Germline CDR1 reads KGHSH; CDR2 reads LQKENI. The CDR3 contains 14 residues. CDR3 amino acids: CASSPPGQGGEQYF. The DNA of the CDR3 is TGTGCCAGCTCACCCCCGGGACAGGGTGGCGAGCAGTACTTC.